This T cell receptor beta chain was sequenced during a study of blood T cells in healthy people across ages. Turning to this clonotype: Relative to the germline gene, one junction end is altered; a read error may explain this.

With a J-beta primer mix and a sample-barcoded 5' primer, a second PCR ran about 7 to 12 cycles. TCRdb reprocessed the 5' RACE reads via MiXCR and lists one record per CDR3 protein. In the table there are roughly 500,000 distinct CDR3 sequences, approximately 27% of which are singletons. The CDR3 totals 14 residues. Germline CDR1 MNHNS, CDR2 SASEGT. This chain links TRBV6-1 with TRBJ2-5; 9 bases are shared with TRBD2. The origin of this receptor is a woman in her 70s in good health. Sample: blood. The CDR3 coding sequence is TGTGCCAGCAGTCCAGGACTAGCGAGAGAGATCCAGTACTTC. It is translated as CASSPGLAREIQYF.